Listed below are T cell receptor beta chains from one sample, sequenced in a study of control samples from healthy donors and cancer patients. Only in-frame clones appear in the TCRdb table, and some are missing; sequencing was by immunoSEQ multiplex PCR. The sample records about 160,000 clones, around nine tenths being singletons. Sequencing input: blood. Receptors were obtained from a man aged 30-40 years in good health. CDR3s leave out the opening cysteine and the closing phenylalanine or tryptophan. The order of the fields is V gene, CDR3 protein.

>TRBV5-1
ASSWGLAGGNEQF
>TRBV10-3
AISESGAGMVGLGNTIY
>TRBV9
ASSVSSYNSPLH
>TRBV10-3
ASTMGGREIWGGYT
>TRBV19
ASRNGVRNQPQH
>TRBV7-9
ASSFVAGDNEQY
>TRBV7-3
ASSISGGAHEQY
>TRBV10-3
ASQTAGGGNTIY
>TRBV5-1
ASSPMGGSYGYT
>TRBV14
ASSQGQIGSGANVLT
>TRBV7-9
AIGTSGADTQY
>TRBV9
ASSVEGDTEAF
>TRBV7-2
ASSSAETRLHQPQH
>TRBV6-6
ASTESNQPQH
>TRBV24-1
ATSESTTGQVGGGYT
>TRBV12-3/TRBV12-4
ASRTSGNTIY
>TRBV18
ASSPGGNSNQPQH
>TRBV27
ASSLGGTNTEAF
>TRBV6-1
ASSERGDTQY
>TRBV4-2
ASSQDGGLGDEKLF
>TRBV5-1
ASGLGMTGELF
>TRBV15
ATSRDLTGYVNTEAF
>TRBV6-2/TRBV6-3
ASSPGGAKNIQY
>TRBV6-5
ASSSGTVQETQY
>TRBV7-9
ASSSEGSGELF
>TRBV19
ASSTGSIQY
>TRBV14
ASSLFPGTVFGYT
>TRBV11-1
ASSSQGVGVGGELF
>TRBV5-1
ASSLAWGGPNTEAF
>TRBV7-2
ASSLGAYTDTQY
>TRBV9
ASSVVPSGPYNEQF
>TRBV18
ASSPGSGNTIY
>TRBV7-2
ASMPTGRKTEAF
>TRBV15
ATSEGRNQPQH
>TRBV4-1
ASSQVSYPQGSNQPQH
>TRBV13
ASSYTAILNNEQF
>TRBV28
ASSLRIGQGYT
>TRBV19
ASSSGTGRTYNSPLH
>TRBV7-9
ASSLFTGVWNEQF
>TRBV19
ASSDVRGGLSSPLH
>TRBV27
ASTSYATNEKLF
>TRBV5-6
ASSFGTQGHYGYT
>TRBV19
ASRDPGGNEKLF
>TRBV12-3/TRBV12-4
ASSPRIYEQY
>TRBV15
ATSRSPAGGRETQY
>TRBV3-1/TRBV3-2
ASSQGQLNTEAF
>TRBV24-1
ATEGDRDSYNEQF
>TRBV18
ASSPPDAPRRDGYT
>TRBV6-5
ASMRGKTGGSEQY
>TRBV18
ASDSTGQENSPLH
>TRBV10-3
AIGVGRDVTDTQY
>TRBV28
ASSSGNTYEQY
>TRBV2
ASKQSSTDTQY